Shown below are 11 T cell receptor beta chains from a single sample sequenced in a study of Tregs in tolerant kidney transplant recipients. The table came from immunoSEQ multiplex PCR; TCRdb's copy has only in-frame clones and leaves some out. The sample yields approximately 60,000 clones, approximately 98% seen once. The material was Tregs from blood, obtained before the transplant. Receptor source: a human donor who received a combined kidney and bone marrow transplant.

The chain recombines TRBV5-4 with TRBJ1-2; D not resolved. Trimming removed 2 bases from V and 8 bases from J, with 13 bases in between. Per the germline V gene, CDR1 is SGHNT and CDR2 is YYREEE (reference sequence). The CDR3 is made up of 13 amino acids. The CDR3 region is CASSFGRRTGYTF. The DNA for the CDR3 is TGTGCCAGCAGCTTCGGACGGAGGACGGGCTACACCTTC.

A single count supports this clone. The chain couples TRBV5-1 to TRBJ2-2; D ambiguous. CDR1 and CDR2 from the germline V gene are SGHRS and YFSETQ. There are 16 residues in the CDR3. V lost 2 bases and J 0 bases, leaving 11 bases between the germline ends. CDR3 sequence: CASSFMESPNTGELFF. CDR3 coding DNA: TGCGCCAGCAGCTTTATGGAGTCACCGAACACCGGGGAGCTGTTTTTT.

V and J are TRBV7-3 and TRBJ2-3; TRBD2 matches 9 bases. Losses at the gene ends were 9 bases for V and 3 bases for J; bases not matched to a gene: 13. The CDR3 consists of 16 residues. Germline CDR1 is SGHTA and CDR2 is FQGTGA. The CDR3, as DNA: TGTGCCAGGGCCCCGGGACTAGCACATTCAACAGATACGCAGTATTTT. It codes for CARAPGLAHSTDTQYF.

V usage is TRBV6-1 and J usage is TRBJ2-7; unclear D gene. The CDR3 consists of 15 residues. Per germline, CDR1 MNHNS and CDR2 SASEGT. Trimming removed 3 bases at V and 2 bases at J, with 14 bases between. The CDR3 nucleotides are TGTGCCAGCAGTGATTTTAGGTACAGAACCTACGAGCAGTACTTC. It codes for CASSDFRYRTYEQYF.

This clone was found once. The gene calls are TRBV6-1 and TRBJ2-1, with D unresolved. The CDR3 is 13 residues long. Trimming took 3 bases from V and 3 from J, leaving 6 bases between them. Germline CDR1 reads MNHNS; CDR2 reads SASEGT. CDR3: CASSESDYNEQFF. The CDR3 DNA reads TGTGCCAGCAGTGAGTCAGACTACAATGAGCAGTTCTTC.

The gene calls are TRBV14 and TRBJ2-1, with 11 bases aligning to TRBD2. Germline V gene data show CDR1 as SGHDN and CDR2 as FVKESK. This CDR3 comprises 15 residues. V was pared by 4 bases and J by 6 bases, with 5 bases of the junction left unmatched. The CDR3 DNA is TGTGCCAGCAGCCCACTAGCGGGAGCTGCCAATGAGCAGTTCTTC. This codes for CASSPLAGAANEQFF.

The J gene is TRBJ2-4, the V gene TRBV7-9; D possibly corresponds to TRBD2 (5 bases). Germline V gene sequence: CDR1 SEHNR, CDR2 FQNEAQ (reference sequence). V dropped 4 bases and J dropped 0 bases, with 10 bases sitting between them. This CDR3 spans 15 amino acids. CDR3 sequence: CASSSLGLAKNIQYF. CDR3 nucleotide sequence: TGTGCCAGCAGCTCACTAGGACTAGCCAAAAACATTCAGTACTTC.

The CDR3 nucleotides read TGTGCCAGCAGTTACGGGGACAGGGTTCGAGCTTTCTTT. This sequence encodes CASSYGDRVRAFF. The chain recombines TRBV6-6 with TRBJ1-1; 9 nucleotides agree with TRBD1. The ends lost 2 bases at V and 10 bases at J; junction bases unmatched: 5. CDR1 is MNHNY, CDR2 SVGAGI, per germline (reference sequence). The CDR3 spans 13 residues.

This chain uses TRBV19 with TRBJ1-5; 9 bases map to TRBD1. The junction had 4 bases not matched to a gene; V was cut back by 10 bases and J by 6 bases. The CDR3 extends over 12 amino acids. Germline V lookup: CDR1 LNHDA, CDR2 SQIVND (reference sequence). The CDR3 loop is CATGQGGQPQHF. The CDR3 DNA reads TGTGCCACGGGACAGGGTGGTCAGCCCCAGCATTTT.

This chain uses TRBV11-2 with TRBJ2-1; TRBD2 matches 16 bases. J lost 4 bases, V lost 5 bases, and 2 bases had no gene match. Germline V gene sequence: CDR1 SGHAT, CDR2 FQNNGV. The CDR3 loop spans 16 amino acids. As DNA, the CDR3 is TGTGCCAGCAGCGGGACTAGCGGGAGGGGTTACAATGAGCAGTTCTTC. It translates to CASSGTSGRGYNEQFF.

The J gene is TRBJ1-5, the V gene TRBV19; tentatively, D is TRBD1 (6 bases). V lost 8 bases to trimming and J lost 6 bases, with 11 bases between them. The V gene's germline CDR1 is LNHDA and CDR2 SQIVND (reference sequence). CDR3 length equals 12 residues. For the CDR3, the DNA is TGTGCCAGTGGACAGTCGGCTCAGCCCCAGCATTTT. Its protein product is CASGQSAQPQHF. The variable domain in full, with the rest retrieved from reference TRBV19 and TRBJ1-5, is DGGITQSPKYLFRKEGQNVTLSCEQNLNHDAMYWYRQDPGQGLRLIYYSQIVNDFQKGDIAEGYSVSREKKESFPLTVTSAQKNPTAFYLCASGQSAQPQHFGDGTRLSIL.